This T cell receptor beta chain was sequenced during a study of spatial heterogeneity in lung cancer. Across the study: Bulk RNA-seq from matched material yielded a T cell module score that correlated strongly with TCR transcript counts in tumor regions.

The study tagged each TCR cDNA molecule with a unique molecular identifier. TCRdb analysed the 5' RACE reads with MiXCR anew, one entry per CDR3 protein. The repertoire holds 15,000 to 20,000 distinct CDR3 sequences, with around 6.5% as singletons. Regarding time point: sample taken at primary tumor resection. Unsorted whole RNA samples from tumor, nontumor lung or frozen PBMC were sequenced. This CDR3 spans 15 amino acids. V gave up 3 bases and J gave up 2 bases, with 12 bases separating them. The germline V gene has CDR1 LGHNA and CDR2 YNFKEQ. Broader study findings: Tumoral mutation counts were tracked by counts of expanded intratumoral alpha and beta TCRs. Approximate estimated coverage of tumor T cells amounted to less than 7.5% for alpha and approximately 12% for beta chains.

This clonotype was seen more than once but under ten times. What it binds is unknown. The receptor's source is a female donor with early-stage non-small cell lung cancer. The sequences come from lung tumor tissue, collected at surgery. V gene TRBV4-2 combines with J gene TRBJ2-3; the D gene could be TRBD1 or TRBD2 (5 bases each). The CDR3 DNA follows: TGTGCCAGCAGCCAGTCCGGGACGACCACAGATACGCAGTATTTT. It codes for CASSQSGTTTDTQYF.